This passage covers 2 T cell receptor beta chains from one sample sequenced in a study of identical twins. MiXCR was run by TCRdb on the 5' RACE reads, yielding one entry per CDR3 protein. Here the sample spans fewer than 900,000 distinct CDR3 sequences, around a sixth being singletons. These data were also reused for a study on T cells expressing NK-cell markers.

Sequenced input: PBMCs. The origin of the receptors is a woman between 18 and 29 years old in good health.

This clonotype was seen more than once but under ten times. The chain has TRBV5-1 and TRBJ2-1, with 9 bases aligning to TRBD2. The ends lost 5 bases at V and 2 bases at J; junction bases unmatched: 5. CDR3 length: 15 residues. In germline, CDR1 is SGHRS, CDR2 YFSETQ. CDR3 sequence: CASRRAGGTYNEQFF. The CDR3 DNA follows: TGCGCCAGCAGAAGAGCGGGGGGAACCTACAATGAGCAGTTCTTC.

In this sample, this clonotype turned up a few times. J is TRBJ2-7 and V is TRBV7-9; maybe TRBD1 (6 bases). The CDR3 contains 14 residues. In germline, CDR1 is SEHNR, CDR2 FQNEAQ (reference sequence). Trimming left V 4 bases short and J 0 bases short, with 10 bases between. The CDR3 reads CASSSRQVSYEQYF. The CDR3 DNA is TGTGCCAGCAGCTCTCGACAGGTCTCCTACGAGCAGTACTTC.